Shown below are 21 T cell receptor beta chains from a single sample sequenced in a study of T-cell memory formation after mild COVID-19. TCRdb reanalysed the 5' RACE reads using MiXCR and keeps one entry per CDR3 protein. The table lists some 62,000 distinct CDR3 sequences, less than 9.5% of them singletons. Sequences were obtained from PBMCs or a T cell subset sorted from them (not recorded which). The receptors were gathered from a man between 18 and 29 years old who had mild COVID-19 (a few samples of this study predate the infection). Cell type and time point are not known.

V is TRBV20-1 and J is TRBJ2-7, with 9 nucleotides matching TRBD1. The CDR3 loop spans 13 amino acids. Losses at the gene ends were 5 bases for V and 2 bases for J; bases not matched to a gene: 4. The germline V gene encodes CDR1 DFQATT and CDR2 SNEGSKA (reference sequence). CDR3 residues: CSAAQGATYEQYV. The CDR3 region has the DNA TGCAGTGCTGCACAGGGGGCAACCTACGAGCAGTACGTC.

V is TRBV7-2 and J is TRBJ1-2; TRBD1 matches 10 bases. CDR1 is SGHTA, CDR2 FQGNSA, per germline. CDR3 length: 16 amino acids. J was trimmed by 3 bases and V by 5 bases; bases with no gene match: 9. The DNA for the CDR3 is TGTGCCAGCAGCCCGGGACAGGGGAAGGGATACTATGGCTACACCTTC. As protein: CASSPGQGKGYYGYTF.

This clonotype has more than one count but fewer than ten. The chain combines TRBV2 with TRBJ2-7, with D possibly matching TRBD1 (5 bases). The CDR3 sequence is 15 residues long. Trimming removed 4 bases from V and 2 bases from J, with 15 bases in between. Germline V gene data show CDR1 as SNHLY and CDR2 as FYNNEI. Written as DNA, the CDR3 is TGTGCCAGCAGTGCAGAGGTACAGGCGGCCTACGAGCAGTACTTC. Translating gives CASSAEVQAAYEQYF.

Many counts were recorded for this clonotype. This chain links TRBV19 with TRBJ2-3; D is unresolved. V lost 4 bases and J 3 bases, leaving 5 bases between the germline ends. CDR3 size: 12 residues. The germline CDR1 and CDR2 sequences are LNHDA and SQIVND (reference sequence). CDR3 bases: TGTGCCAGTAGTACCTCAACAGATACGCAGTATTTT. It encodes CASSTSTDTQYF.

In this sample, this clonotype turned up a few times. DNA for the CDR3: TGTGCCAGCAGTTTAGAAGGGCAACTGGGTACGCAGTATTTT. Its translation: CASSLEGQLGTQYF. J is TRBJ2-3 and V is TRBV12-3 or TRBV12-4; D not certain. V was shortened by 1 base and J by 8 bases, with 13 bases between the two germline ends. There are 14 residues in the CDR3.

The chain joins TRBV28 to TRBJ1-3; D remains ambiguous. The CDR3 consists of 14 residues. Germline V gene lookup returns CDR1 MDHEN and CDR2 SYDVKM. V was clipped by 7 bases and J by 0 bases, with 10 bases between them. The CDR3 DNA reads TGTGCCAGCACCTCTGGTAGCTCTGGAAACACCATATATTTT. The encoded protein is CASTSGSSGNTIYF. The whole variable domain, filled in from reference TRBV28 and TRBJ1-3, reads DVKVTQSSRYLVKRTGEKVFLECVQDMDHENMFWYRQDPGLGLRLIYFSYDVKMKEKGDIPEGYSVSREKKERFSLILESASTNQTSMYLCASTSGSSGNTIYFGEGSWLTVV.

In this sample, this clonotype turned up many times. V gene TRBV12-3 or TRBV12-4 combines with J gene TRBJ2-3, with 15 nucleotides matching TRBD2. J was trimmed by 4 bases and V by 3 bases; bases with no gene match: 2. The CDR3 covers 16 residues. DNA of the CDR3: TGTGCCAGCAGTTTGGGACTAGCGGGGGGTTCAGATACGCAGTATTTT. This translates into CASSLGLAGGSDTQYF.

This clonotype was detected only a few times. CDR3 residues: CASRSFVRAGNNEQFF. For the CDR3, the DNA is TGTGCCAGCAGGTCCTTTGTCAGGGCAGGGAACAATGAGCAGTTCTTC. The chain recombines TRBV2 with TRBJ2-1; D possibly corresponds to TRBD1 (5 bases). Germline V lookup: CDR1 SNHLY, CDR2 FYNNEI. The CDR3 loop spans 16 amino acids. V lost 6 bases and J lost 5, with 20 bases in between.

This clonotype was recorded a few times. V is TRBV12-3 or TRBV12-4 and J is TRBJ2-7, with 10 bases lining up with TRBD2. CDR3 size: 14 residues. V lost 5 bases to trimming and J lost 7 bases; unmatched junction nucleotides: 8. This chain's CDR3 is CASSHSGGAWEQYF. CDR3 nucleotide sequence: TGTGCCAGCAGTCACAGCGGGGGGGCCTGGGAGCAGTACTTC.

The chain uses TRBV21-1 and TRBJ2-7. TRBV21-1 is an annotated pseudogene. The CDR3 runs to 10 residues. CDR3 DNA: TGTGCCACCCTTTGGTACGAGCAGTACTTC. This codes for CATLWYEQYF.

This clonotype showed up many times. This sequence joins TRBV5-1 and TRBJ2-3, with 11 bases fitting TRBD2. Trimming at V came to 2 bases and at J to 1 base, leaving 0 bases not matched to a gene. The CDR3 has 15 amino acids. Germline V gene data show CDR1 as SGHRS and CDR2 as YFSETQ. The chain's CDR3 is CASSLLAGGTDTQYF. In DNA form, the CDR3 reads TGCGCCAGCAGCTTACTAGCGGGGGGCACAGATACGCAGTATTTT. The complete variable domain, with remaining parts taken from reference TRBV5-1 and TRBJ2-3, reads KAGVTQTPRYLIKTRGQQVTLSCSPISGHRSVSWYQQTPGQGLQFLFEYFSETQRNKGNFPGRFSGRQFSNSRSEMNVSTLELGDSALYLCASSLLAGGTDTQYFGPGTRLTVL.

CDR3 nucleotides: TGTGCCAGCAGCCTCAGTGTCTATGGCTACACCTTC. Translated, it gives CASSLSVYGYTF. The chain carries TRBV3-1 and TRBJ1-2; D is unclear. The CDR3 contains 12 residues. V lost 4 bases and J lost 4, with 7 bases in between. Germline CDR1 and CDR2: LGHDT and YNNKEL (reference sequence). The full variable domain, in which reference TRBV3-1 and TRBJ1-2 provide the parts outside the CDR3, is DTAVSQTPKYLVTQMGNDKSIKCEQNLGHDTMYWYKQDSKKFLKIMFSYNNKELIINETVPNRFSPKSPDKAHLNLHINSLELGDSAVYFCASSLSVYGYTFGSGTRLTVV.

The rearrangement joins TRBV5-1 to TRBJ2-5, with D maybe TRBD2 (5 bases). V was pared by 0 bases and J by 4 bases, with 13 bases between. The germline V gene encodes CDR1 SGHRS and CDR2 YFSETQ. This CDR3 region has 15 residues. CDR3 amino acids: CASSLGASIAETQYF. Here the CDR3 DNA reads TGCGCCAGCAGCTTGGGGGCTAGCATCGCAGAGACCCAGTACTTC.

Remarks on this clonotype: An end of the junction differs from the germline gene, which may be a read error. CDR3 residues: CASSQLGWRTEASF. In DNA form, the CDR3 reads TGCGCCAGCAGCCAGCTAGGGTGGCGGACTGAAGCTTCCTTT. The chain couples TRBV4-1 to TRBJ1-1; no clear D gene. CDR1 MGHRA and CDR2 YSYEKL come from the germline V gene. This CDR3 is 14 amino acids long.

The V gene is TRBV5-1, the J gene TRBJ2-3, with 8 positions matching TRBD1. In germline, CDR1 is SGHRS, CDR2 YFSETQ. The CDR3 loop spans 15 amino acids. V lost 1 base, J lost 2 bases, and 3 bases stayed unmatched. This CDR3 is CASSLMGQVTDTQYF. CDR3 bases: TGCGCCAGCAGCTTGATGGGACAGGTCACAGATACGCAGTATTTT.

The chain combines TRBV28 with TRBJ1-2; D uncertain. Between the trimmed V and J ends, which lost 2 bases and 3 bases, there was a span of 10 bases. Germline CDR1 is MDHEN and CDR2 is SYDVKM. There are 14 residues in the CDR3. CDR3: CASSLPTNDYGYTF. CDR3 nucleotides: TGTGCCAGCAGTTTACCCACGAACGACTATGGCTACACCTTC.

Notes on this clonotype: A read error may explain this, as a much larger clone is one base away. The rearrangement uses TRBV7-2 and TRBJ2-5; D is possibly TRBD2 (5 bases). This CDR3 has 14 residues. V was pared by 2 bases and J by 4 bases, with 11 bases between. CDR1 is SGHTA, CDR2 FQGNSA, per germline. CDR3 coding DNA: TGTGCCAGCAGCTTACCGGGGTTTCGAGAGACCCAGTACTTC. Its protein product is CASSLPGFRETQYF.

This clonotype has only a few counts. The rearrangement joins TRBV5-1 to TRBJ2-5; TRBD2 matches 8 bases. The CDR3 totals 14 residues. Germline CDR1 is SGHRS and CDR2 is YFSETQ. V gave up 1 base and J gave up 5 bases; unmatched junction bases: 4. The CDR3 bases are TGCGCCAGCAGCTTGTTTCCGGGGGGGGAGACCCAGTACTTC. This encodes CASSLFPGGETQYF.

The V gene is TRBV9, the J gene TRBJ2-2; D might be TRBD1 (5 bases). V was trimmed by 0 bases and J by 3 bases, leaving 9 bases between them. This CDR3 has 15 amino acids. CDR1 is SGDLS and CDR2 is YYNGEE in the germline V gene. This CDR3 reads CASSVDQGYTGELFF. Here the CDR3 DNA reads TGTGCCAGCAGCGTAGATCAGGGTTACACCGGGGAGCTGTTTTTT.

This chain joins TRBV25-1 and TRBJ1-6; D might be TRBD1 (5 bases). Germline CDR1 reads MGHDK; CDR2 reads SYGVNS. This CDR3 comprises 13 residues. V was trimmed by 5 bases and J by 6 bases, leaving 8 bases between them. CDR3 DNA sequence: TGTGCCAGCAGTCGGGACGGTAATTCACCCCTCCACTTT. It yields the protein CASSRDGNSPLHF.

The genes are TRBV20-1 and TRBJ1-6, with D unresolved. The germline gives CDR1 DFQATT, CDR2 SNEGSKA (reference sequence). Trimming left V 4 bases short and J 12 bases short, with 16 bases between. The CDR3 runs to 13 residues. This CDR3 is CSAIPGGVKPLHF. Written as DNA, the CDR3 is TGCAGTGCTATTCCAGGAGGTGTGAAACCCCTCCACTTT.